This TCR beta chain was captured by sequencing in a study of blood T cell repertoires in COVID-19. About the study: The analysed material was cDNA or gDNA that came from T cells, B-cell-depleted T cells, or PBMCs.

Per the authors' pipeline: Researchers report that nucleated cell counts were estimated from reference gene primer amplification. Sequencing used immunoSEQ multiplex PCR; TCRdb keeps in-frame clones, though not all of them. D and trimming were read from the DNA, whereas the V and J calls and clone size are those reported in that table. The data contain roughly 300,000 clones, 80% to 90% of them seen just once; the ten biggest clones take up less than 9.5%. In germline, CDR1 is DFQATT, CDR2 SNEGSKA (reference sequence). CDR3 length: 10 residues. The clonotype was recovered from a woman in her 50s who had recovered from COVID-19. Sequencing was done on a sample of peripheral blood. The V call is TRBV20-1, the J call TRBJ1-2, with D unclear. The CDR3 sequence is CTAIGGSYTF. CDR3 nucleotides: TGCACCGCTATAGGAGGGAGCTACACCTTC.